These T cell receptor beta chains were read from a single sample in a study of brain metastases from non-small cell lung cancer. Profiled with immunoSEQ multiplex PCR; TCRdb holds only in-frame clones, not every one. The data hold roughly 1,500 clones, with roughly 80% observed a single time. Sequenced: primary lung tumor tissue. These receptors were collected from a donor aged 40 or older with non-small cell lung cancer. Each CDR3 is given without its conserved first and last residue.

TRBJ1-5,13,TRBV27,ATKSTGGINQPQH
TRBJ1-2,13,TRBV5-1,ASSLETGLNYGYT
TRBJ2-2,14,TRBV7-6,ASSPYGGMNTGELF
TRBJ2-3,14,TRBV27,ASSFWRGGDTDTQY
TRBJ1-6,13,TRBV27,ASSTGTGFLPPLH
TRBJ1-4,12,TRBV19,ASRARYSGEKLF
TRBJ1-4,12,TRBV5-1,ASGRGSVPRKLF
TRBJ2-3,12,TRBV9,ASSGGGPTDTQY
TRBJ1-5,11,TRBV7-8,ASSVGADQPQH
TRBJ2-7,10,TRBV7-2,ASSPDPNEQY
TRBJ1-5,11,TRBV19,ASSSDPWRPQH
TRBJ2-7,12,TRBV2,ASSEIGGSYEQY
TRBJ2-2,14,TRBV6-6,ASSHPSGTGTGELF
TRBJ2-7,13,TRBV7-2,ASSVPGQGTYEQY
TRBJ1-4,12,TRBV6-5,ASSSGQDPGKLF
TRBJ1-2,11,TRBV12-3/TRBV12-4,ASSFPAISGYT
TRBJ2-1,11,TRBV2,AITVLGYNEQF
TRBJ1-1,10,TRBV18,ASSPGVPGAF
TRBJ1-1,13,TRBV7-2,ASSPPGGQGTEAF
TRBJ1-5,11,TRBV5-6,ASSLGSHQPQH
TRBJ1-4,12,TRBV5-4,ASSQGGANEKLF
TRBJ2-7,10,TRBV7-9,ASSLGSSEQY
TRBJ2-1,14,TRBV5-6,ASSLWGTSLYNEQF
TRBJ2-5,13,TRBV5-1,ASSLTGAAQEIQY
TRBJ2-1,13,TRBV19,ASRTSGLGKNEQF
TRBJ1-1,9,TRBV19,ATPGPAEAF
TRBJ1-5,11,TRBV28,ASRATGNQPQH
TRBJ2-3,14,TRBV19,ASSAGGAAGTDTQY
TRBJ2-3,12,TRBV4-3,ASSQERVEDTQY
TRBJ2-1,14,TRBV19,ASSIVGRGSYNEQF
TRBJ1-2,11,TRBV6-5,ASRGTERYGYT
TRBJ2-6,17,TRBV10-3,AISEAKQGAPSGANVLT
TRBJ1-1,10,TRBV10-3,AISRGQAEAF
TRBJ2-3,12,TRBV7-3,ASSTELATDTQY
TRBJ2-3,10,TRBV7-9,ASSVTGDTQY
TRBJ2-3,12,TRBV28,ASSFPPGTDTQY
TRBJ1-1,12,TRBV30,AWSRQGVRTEAF
TRBJ2-3,11,TRBV5-1,ASSLAGEDTQY
TRBJ1-1,10,TRBV5-4,ASSFGEGRAF
TRBJ2-5,13,TRBV6-5,ATKDGGVGQETQY
TRBJ2-2,13,TRBV7-7,ASSLGVGGGGELF
TRBJ2-6,11,TRBV15,ATSRGDGRVLT
TRBJ2-7,12,TRBV2,ASTVQGFSYEQY
TRBJ1-2,10,TRBV28,ASRERADGYT
TRBJ2-5,8,TRBV20-1,SAQEETQY
TRBJ1-3,12,TRBV7-2,ASSLGVTGNTIY
TRBJ2-5,12,TRBV28,ASSRASGGETQY
TRBJ1-2,10,TRBV5-1,ASRSEGYGYT
TRBJ1-2,13,TRBV5-4,ASSTFLGAGYGYT
TRBJ2-3,15,TRBV6-2/TRBV6-3,ASSTGTGRGGTDTQY
TRBJ1-3,11,TRBV3-1/TRBV3-2,ASSQVQSSTIY
TRBJ1-3,13,TRBV5-6,ASSYRQGGRNTIY
TRBJ1-6,11,TRBV18,ASQRQYNSPLH
TRBJ1-2,10,TRBV7-8,ASSLARGGYT
TRBJ1-2,14,TRBV3-1/TRBV3-2,ASSQISRSRGGGYT
TRBJ2-1,13,TRBV2,ASGLPGATSNEQF
TRBJ2-1,13,TRBV7-2,ASRSTSGVYNEQF